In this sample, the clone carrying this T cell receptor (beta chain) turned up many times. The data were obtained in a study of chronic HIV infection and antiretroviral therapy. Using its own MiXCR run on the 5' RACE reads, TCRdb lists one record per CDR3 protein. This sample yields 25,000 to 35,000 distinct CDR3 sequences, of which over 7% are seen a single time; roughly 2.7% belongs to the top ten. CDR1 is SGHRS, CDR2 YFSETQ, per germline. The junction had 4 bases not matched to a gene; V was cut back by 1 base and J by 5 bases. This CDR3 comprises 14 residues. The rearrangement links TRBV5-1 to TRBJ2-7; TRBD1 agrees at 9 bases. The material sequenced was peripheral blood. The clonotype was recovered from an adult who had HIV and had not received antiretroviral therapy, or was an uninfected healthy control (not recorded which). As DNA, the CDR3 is TGCGCCAGCAGCTTGAGGGACAGGGACCACGAGCAGTACTTC. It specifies CASSLRDRDHEQYF.